The 10 T cell receptor beta chains below come from one sample, sequenced in a study of beta chain features in type 1 diabetes. The authors reverse transcribed all of the isolated RNA, so sequencing captured expressed TCRB transcripts. Profiled with immunoSEQ multiplex PCR; TCRdb holds only in-frame clones, not every one. Here the sample spans approximately 37,000 clones, approximately 50% being singletons. The sample was central memory CD4+ T cells from blood. Receptors were obtained from a woman younger than 35 in good health.

This clone was counted a few times. The chain is built from TRBV7-2 and TRBJ2-5, with 7 bases lining up with TRBD2. The last part of the DNA fits TRBJ2-7 better; the J call may be wrong. Looked up from germline, CDR1 is SGHTA and CDR2 is FQGNSA. The CDR3 runs to 16 residues. CDR3 amino acids: CASSLASGGGSYEQYF. In nucleotides, the CDR3 is TGTGCCAGCAGCTTGGCTAGCGGAGGAGGGTCCTACGAGCAGTACTTC.

The chain combines TRBV5-1 with TRBJ1-1; D not resolved. Per germline, CDR1 SGHRS and CDR2 YFSETQ. Trimming removed 4 bases at V and 3 bases at J, with 10 bases between. The CDR3 loop spans 13 amino acids. The CDR3 DNA follows: TGCGCCAGCAGCGAACAGCAGGACACTGAAGCTTTCTTT. Its protein product is CASSEQQDTEAFF.

The chain recombines TRBV6-1 with TRBJ2-3, with 7 bases fitting TRBD1. Per germline, CDR1 MNHNS and CDR2 SASEGT. The CDR3 runs 14 residues. J was trimmed by 5 bases and V by 6 bases; bases with no gene match: 8. Written as DNA, the CDR3 is TGTGCCAGCAGGAATCCGGGACAGCAAGATACGCAGTATTTT. Its protein is CASRNPGQQDTQYF.

J is TRBJ1-1 and V is TRBV19; the D gene is possibly TRBD1 (6 bases). V was shortened by 7 bases and J by 4 bases, with 13 bases between the two germline ends. CDR1 is LNHDA, CDR2 SQIVND, per germline (reference sequence). The CDR3 covers 13 residues. This CDR3 reads CASTPQGFTEAFF. DNA of the CDR3: TGTGCCAGTACCCCACAGGGATTCACTGAAGCTTTCTTT.

This clone has a single count. V gene TRBV2 combines with J gene TRBJ1-1; a weak D match, TRBD1 (5 bases). Germline assignment: CDR1 SNHLY and CDR2 FYNNEI. V was shortened by 3 bases and J by 1 base, with 12 bases between the two germline ends. CDR3 size: 15 residues. The CDR3: CASSDQGLGNTEAFF. In DNA, the CDR3 is TGTGCCAGCAGTGATCAGGGTCTGGGGAACACTGAAGCTTTCTTT.

V gene TRBV28 combines with J gene TRBJ1-6, with 10 bases identical to TRBD1. The CDR3 runs 13 residues. The germline gives CDR1 MDHEN, CDR2 SYDVKM. The trim removed 6 bases at V and 12 bases at J, leaving 5 bases unmatched. CDR3 sequence reads: CASSLGQGVPLHF. The DNA of the CDR3 is TGTGCCAGCAGCCTCGGACAGGGGGTACCCCTCCACTTT.

This rearrangement joins TRBV27 to TRBJ1-5; 7 bases are a match to TRBD1. Germline CDR1 is MNHEY and CDR2 is SMNVEV (reference sequence). The CDR3 is 13 residues long. J was trimmed by 4 bases and V by 11 bases; bases with no gene match: 8. CDR3 DNA: TGTGCCTCCATCCGGGACAGTAATCAGCCCCAGCATTTT. It specifies CASIRDSNQPQHF.

The genes are TRBV19 and TRBJ1-1; 10 positions match TRBD1. The CDR3 loop spans 13 amino acids. CDR1 LNHDA and CDR2 SQIVND come from the germline V gene (reference sequence). The trim removed 9 bases at V and 3 bases at J, leaving 4 bases unmatched. The CDR3 loop is CASRGQGYTEAFF. CDR3 nucleotides: TGTGCCAGCAGGGGACAGGGGTACACTGAAGCTTTCTTT. The full variable domain, with the rest looked up from reference TRBV19 and TRBJ1-1, is DGGITQSPKYLFRKEGQNVTLSCEQNLNHDAMYWYRQDPGQGLRLIYYSQIVNDFQKGDIAEGYSVSREKKESFPLTVTSAQKNPTAFYLCASRGQGYTEAFFGQGTRLTVV.

The rearrangement joins TRBV6-6 to TRBJ2-7; D is ambiguous. From germline, CDR1 is MNHNY and CDR2 SVGAGI (reference sequence). The CDR3 loop spans 11 amino acids. The V end was cut by 0 bases, the J end by 9 bases, with 6 bases between. The CDR3 DNA sequence: TGTGCCAGCAGTTACTCGAGTGTGCAGTACTTC. Protein sequence: CASSYSSVQYF.

The chain combines TRBV14 with TRBJ2-5; unclear D gene. Trimming shortened V by 3 bases and J by 4 bases, and 18 bases separated the two germline ends. From germline, CDR1 is SGHDN and CDR2 FVKESK. The length of the CDR3 is 16 residues. CDR3 nucleotide sequence: TGTGCCAGCAGCCAGAACCGGATGACAAAGTTAGAGACCCAGTACTTC. Its protein is CASSQNRMTKLETQYF.